These 29 T cell receptor beta chains were all obtained from the same sample, sequenced in a study of T cells expressing NK-cell markers. TCRdb derives one entry per CDR3 protein from the 5' RACE reads, leaving out DNA. The sample table includes about 190,000 distinct CDR3 sequences. Sequencing was performed on blood T cells: a sorted CD56 or NKG2C T cell subset, CD4+ or CD8+ T cells, or bulk PBMC T cells (not recorded which). The receptors originated from a man between 18 and 69 years old in good health.

The chain combines TRBV5-8 with TRBJ2-1; TCRdb's D gene call, TRBD2, goes unchecked for lack of DNA. The CDR3 covers 15 residues. CDR1 and CDR2 (germline): SGHTS, YDEGEE. The CDR3 sequence: CASSLVLAGVNEQFF.

The CDR3 here is CASSPGLAQETQYF. The rearrangement links TRBV3-1 to TRBJ2-5; TCRdb's D call of TRBD2 is untestable without DNA. CDR1 and CDR2 from the germline V gene are LGHDT and YNNKEL (reference sequence). CDR3 length: 14 amino acids.

V is TRBV29-1 and J is TRBJ1-1; the D call of TRBD1 rests on TCRdb alone, since no DNA is present to check it. Germline V lookup: CDR1 SQVTM, CDR2 ANQGSEA. The CDR3 extends over 13 amino acids. This CDR3 reads CSATGQVGTEAFF.

V usage is TRBV7-8 and J usage is TRBJ1-5. Looked up from germline, CDR1 is SGHVS and CDR2 is FQNEAQ. There are 13 residues in the CDR3. The CDR3: CASGESSGQPQHF. The full variable domain, with the rest looked up from reference TRBV7-8 and TRBJ1-5, is GAGVSQSPRYKVAKRGQDVALRCDPISGHVSLFWYQQALGQGPEFLTYFQNEAQLDKSGLPSDRFFAERPEGSVSTLKIQRTQQEDSAVYLCASGESSGQPQHFGDGTRLSIL.

This chain connects TRBV12-3 or TRBV12-4 to TRBJ1-6; TCRdb indicates TRBD1, and absent DNA this call remains unverified. The CDR3 runs 15 residues. CDR3 loop: CASSLGTGAYSPLHF.

The CDR3 spells CASSPDGISYEQYF. This rearrangement joins TRBV13 to TRBJ2-7. From germline, CDR1 is PRHDT and CDR2 FYEKMQ (reference sequence). The CDR3 is made up of 14 amino acids. The whole variable domain, filled in from reference TRBV13 and TRBJ2-7, reads AAGVIQSPRHLIKEKRETATLKCYPIPRHDTVYWYQQGPGQDPQFLISFYEKMQSDKGSIPDRFSAQQFSDYHSELNMSSLELGDSALYFCASSPDGISYEQYFGPGTRLTVT.

The chain employs TRBV9 and TRBJ2-3; as DNA is missing, the TRBD2 call by TCRdb cannot be tested. The CDR3 runs 17 residues. Germline-derived CDR1 and CDR2 are SGDLS and YYNGEE. The CDR3 spells CASSPWTSGKDTDTQYF.

The rearrangement links TRBV2 to TRBJ2-3; TCRdb lists TRBD2, though no DNA is available to test this call. The CDR3 totals 18 residues. CDR1 and CDR2 (germline): SNHLY, FYNNEI. The CDR3 here is CASSTGTSGASSTDTQYF.

V and J are TRBV2 and TRBJ2-7; the TCRdb D gene call, TRBD1, has no DNA to confirm it. CDR3 length: 15 residues. CDR1 is SNHLY and CDR2 is FYNNEI in the germline V gene. This chain's CDR3 is CASSREIGSPYEQYF.

V and J are TRBV11-3 and TRBJ2-4; TCRdb indicates TRBD1, and absent DNA this call remains unverified. Germline lookup yields CDR1 SGHNT and CDR2 YENEEA. The CDR3 extends over 15 amino acids. This CDR3 is CASSLAPRGANIQYF.

The chain employs TRBV12-5 and TRBJ1-2; TCRdb selects TRBD1, and the lack of DNA leaves this call unchecked. From germline, CDR1 is LGHNT and CDR2 FRNRAP. The CDR3 covers 15 residues. CDR3 region: CASGTRDRGLGGYTF.

The chain joins TRBV5-6 to TRBJ2-2. CDR1 is SGHDT, CDR2 YYEEEE, per germline. The CDR3 sequence is 14 residues long. CDR3 region: CASGGSWNTGELFF.

The rearrangement joins TRBV5-6 to TRBJ1-2. Looked up from germline, CDR1 is SGHDT and CDR2 is YYEEEE. The CDR3 extends over 16 amino acids. This CDR3 reads CASSYTPKRVEYGYTF. The entire variable domain, with the rest obtained from reference TRBV5-6 and TRBJ1-2, is as follows: DAGVTQSPTHLIKTRGQQVTLRCSPKSGHDTVSWYQQALGQGPQFIFQYYEEEERQRGNFPDRFSGHQFPNYSSELNVNALLLGDSALYLCASSYTPKRVEYGYTFGSGTRLTVV.

The chain combines TRBV25-1 with TRBJ1-1; TCRdb reports TRBD1, a call that lacks DNA to check it against. The CDR3 runs to 13 residues. Germline loops: CDR1 MGHDK, CDR2 SYGVNS. The CDR3 loop reads CASGKGGRTEAFF.

The chain uses TRBV2 and TRBJ2-1; TCRdb selects TRBD1, and the lack of DNA leaves this call unchecked. Per germline, CDR1 SNHLY and CDR2 FYNNEI. The CDR3 has 15 residues. This chain's CDR3 is CASSSPGQTINEQFF. Drawing the rest from reference TRBV2 and TRBJ2-1, the complete variable domain is EPEVTQTPSHQVTQMGQEVILRCVPISNHLYFYWYRQILGQKVEFLVSFYNNEISEKSEIFDDQFSVERPDGSNFTLKIRSTKLEDSAMYFCASSSPGQTINEQFFGPGTRLTVL.

The chain combines TRBV3-1 with TRBJ2-3; checking the TCRdb D call of TRBD2 is not possible without DNA. Germline CDR1 and CDR2: LGHDT and YNNKEL (reference sequence). The CDR3 totals 16 residues. CDR3 protein: CASSQDAAGITDTQYF.

The gene calls are TRBV19 and TRBJ2-1. Germline V lookup: CDR1 LNHDA, CDR2 SQIVND (reference sequence). This CDR3 region has 14 residues. CDR3: CASSIEASYNEQFF.

This chain connects TRBV4-1 to TRBJ1-2. Germline CDR1 reads MGHRA; CDR2 reads YSYEKL. This CDR3 is built from 16 residues. This chain's CDR3 is CASSQEPEGQTYGYTF.

The V call is TRBV6-2 or TRBV6-3, the J call TRBJ2-2. CDR1 is MNHEY, CDR2 SVGEGT, per germline. This CDR3 has 15 amino acids. CDR3 loop: CASSSIFSVTGELFF.

This CDR3 is CASSWIGPDTQYF. V usage is TRBV27 and J usage is TRBJ2-3. The CDR3 sequence is 13 residues long. CDR1 and CDR2 (germline): MNHEY, SMNVEV (reference sequence).

The chain has TRBV28 and TRBJ1-1; TCRdb designates TRBD1, a call that cannot be tested without DNA. The CDR3 extends over 14 amino acids. Germline V CDR1 and CDR2: MDHEN, SYDVKM. CDR3 sequence: CASTVVGVNTEAFF. The full variable domain, with the rest looked up from reference TRBV28 and TRBJ1-1, is DVKVTQSSRYLVKRTGEKVFLECVQDMDHENMFWYRQDPGLGLRLIYFSYDVKMKEKGDIPEGYSVSREKKERFSLILESASTNQTSMYLCASTVVGVNTEAFFGQGTRLTVV.

The V gene is TRBV12-5, the J gene TRBJ2-7. Germline CDR1 LGHNT, CDR2 FRNRAP. The CDR3 is 14 residues long. The CDR3 sequence: CASGLVLRTYEQYF.

The chain combines TRBV11-1 with TRBJ1-1; lacking DNA, the TRBD1 call made by TCRdb goes unchecked. This CDR3 region has 16 residues. CDR1 is SGHAT and CDR2 is FQDESV in the germline V gene (reference sequence). The CDR3 protein is CASSPLAIRANTEAFF.

The rearrangement links TRBV5-1 to TRBJ2-1; the TCRdb D gene call, TRBD2, has no DNA to confirm it. CDR3 size: 15 residues. The germline gives CDR1 SGHRS, CDR2 YFSETQ. The CDR3: CASSWTSGQRNEQFF.

This sequence joins TRBV4-1 and TRBJ2-3; there is no DNA to check the TCRdb D call of TRBD2. Germline V gene sequence: CDR1 MGHRA, CDR2 YSYEKL. CDR3 size: 13 residues. CDR3 amino acids: CASSQGTLYTQYF.

The rearrangement joins TRBV5-4 to TRBJ1-4. CDR1 and CDR2 (germline): SGHNT, YYREEE (reference sequence). This CDR3 has 14 amino acids. CDR3 amino acids: CASSPGRSGEKLFF.

The chain is built from TRBV3-1 and TRBJ2-7. The CDR3 has 15 amino acids. Germline assignment: CDR1 LGHDT and CDR2 YNNKEL (reference sequence). CDR3 in amino acids: CASSPLPYQTYEQYF.

The chain links TRBV20-1 to TRBJ2-7; TCRdb gives TRBD1 as the D gene, but with no DNA this cannot be confirmed. The CDR3 contains 15 residues. CDR1 is DFQATT and CDR2 is SNEGSKA in the germline V gene (reference sequence). CDR3 amino acids: CSAAISGTGGYEQYF.

V usage is TRBV9 and J usage is TRBJ2-1; TCRdb names TRBD2, which stays unverified in the absence of DNA. This CDR3 is built from 15 residues. Germline V gives CDR1 SGDLS, CDR2 YYNGEE. The CDR3 sequence is CASSATSGGVFEQFF.